This T cell receptor beta chain was captured by sequencing in a study of T cells in Graves' hyperthyroidism and ophthalmopathy. Study-level points and caveats: Appearing also in blood were most of the thyroid clonotypes expanded above 0.001.

Of note for this clonotype: Its antigen remains unidentified.

Germline V gene lookup returns CDR1 LGHDT and CDR2 YNNKEL (reference sequence). Trimming took 4 bases from V and 1 from J; bases not matched to a gene: 8. The length of the CDR3 is 17 residues. From less than 13 ml of fresh peripheral blood, PBMCs were isolated. Amplified TCR beta CDR3 regions came from RNA transcripts. When the TCR CDR3 underwent first-round RT-PCR, the HTBI primer set was used. MiXCR, applied by TCRdb to the multiplex PCR reads, yields one record per CDR3 protein. The repertoire consists of hundreds of thousands of distinct CDR3 sequences, with approximately 23% occurring once and the leading ten covering 45% to 50%.

The chain joins TRBV3-1 to TRBJ2-3; the match to TRBD2 covers 10 bases. The sequencing sample was made of blood. The sequence was obtained from a woman in her 70s with Graves' ophthalmopathy. This CDR3 reads CASSRYTSGAGTDTQYF. CDR3 nucleotides: TGTGCCAGCAGCCGATATACTAGCGGGGCCGGCACAGATACGCAGTATTTT.